Listed below are T cell receptor beta chains from one sample, sequenced in a study of early T cells in non-severe SARS-CoV-2 infection. MiXCR was run by TCRdb on the 5' RACE reads, yielding one entry per CDR3 protein. The repertoire holds about 25,000 distinct CDR3 sequences, with 5.5% to 7% as singletons. Sequences were obtained from whole blood. The receptors here all came from an adult who was a healthcare worker with PCR-confirmed SARS-CoV-2 infection or an uninfected control (not recorded which). Both conserved end residues are part of each CDR3. The order of the fields is CDR3 protein, CDR3 DNA, J gene, CDR3 length, D gene, clone size, V gene. A D gene is named only where the DNA matches it firmly. A clone size is listed for some rows: how often the clone was seen (once, few, many), or a class if it is expanded.

CDR3aa: CASSRGTGSRNEQFF
CDR3nt: TGTGCCAGCAGCCGAGGGACAGGCTCGAGGAATGAGCAGTTCTTC
j_gene: TRBJ2-1
len: 15
d_gene: TRBD1
abundance: NA
v_gene: TRBV7-2

CDR3aa: CSVGQGWNTGELFF
CDR3nt: TGCAGCGTTGGACAGGGTTGGAACACCGGGGAGCTGTTTTTT
j_gene: TRBJ2-2
len: 14
d_gene: TRBD1
abundance: medium-sized
v_gene: TRBV29-1

CDR3aa: CASSLYRVSHNEQFF
CDR3nt: TGTGCCAGCAGCCTATACAGGGTAAGCCACAATGAGCAGTTCTTC
j_gene: TRBJ2-1
len: 15
d_gene: NA
abundance: many
v_gene: TRBV12-3/TRBV12-4

CDR3aa: CSARISTRSGANVLTF
CDR3nt: TGCAGTGCCCGCATAAGCACCCGCTCTGGGGCCAACGTCCTGACTTTC
j_gene: TRBJ2-6
len: 16
d_gene: NA
abundance: many
v_gene: TRBV20-1

CDR3aa: CASSPTRGLYNEQFF
CDR3nt: TGTGCCAGCAGCCCGACGAGGGGACTCTACAATGAGCAGTTCTTC
j_gene: TRBJ2-1
len: 15
d_gene: NA
abundance: many
v_gene: TRBV7-2

CDR3aa: CATSDFGQGGYNEQFF
CDR3nt: TGTGCCACCAGTGATTTCGGTCAGGGTGGATACAATGAGCAGTTCTTC
j_gene: TRBJ2-1
len: 16
d_gene: NA
abundance: many
v_gene: TRBV24-1

CDR3aa: CATSDTEGETQYF
CDR3nt: TGTGCCACCAGTGACACTGAGGGAGAGACCCAGTACTTC
j_gene: TRBJ2-5
len: 13
d_gene: NA
abundance: many
v_gene: TRBV24-1

CDR3aa: CASKWVAANTGELFF
CDR3nt: TGTGCCAGCAAATGGGTCGCTGCGAACACCGGGGAGCTGTTTTTT
j_gene: TRBJ2-2
len: 15
d_gene: NA
abundance: many
v_gene: TRBV2

CDR3aa: CSAPRTVQTYEQYF
CDR3nt: TGCAGTGCGCCCCGGACAGTCCAAACCTACGAGCAGTACTTC
j_gene: TRBJ2-7
len: 14
d_gene: NA
abundance: many
v_gene: TRBV20-1

CDR3aa: CASSLDRQGGEKF
CDR3nt: TGTGCCAGCAGCTTAGACCGACAAGGCGGCGAAAAGTTC
j_gene: TRBJ2-5
len: 13
d_gene: NA
abundance: few
v_gene: TRBV11-2

CDR3aa: CASSWTDNTGELFF
CDR3nt: TGTGCCAGCTCATGGACAGATAACACCGGGGAGCTGTTTTTT
j_gene: TRBJ2-2
len: 14
d_gene: NA
abundance: many
v_gene: TRBV18

CDR3aa: CASSSLGRGDTEAFF
CDR3nt: TGTGCCAGCTCAAGCCTTGGCCGGGGAGACACTGAAGCTTTCTTT
j_gene: TRBJ1-1
len: 15
d_gene: NA
abundance: medium-sized
v_gene: TRBV27

CDR3aa: CASSGRGLSGYTF
CDR3nt: TGTGCCAGCAGCGGACGGGGGTTATCTGGCTACACCTTC
j_gene: TRBJ1-2
len: 13
d_gene: NA
abundance: NA
v_gene: TRBV3-1

CDR3aa: CASSEWSGGAGTQYF
CDR3nt: TGTGCCAGCAGTGAATGGAGCGGGGGGGCCGGTACGCAGTATTTT
j_gene: TRBJ2-3
len: 15
d_gene: TRBD2
abundance: many
v_gene: TRBV2

CDR3aa: CASSLEGGSGGNTIYF
CDR3nt: TGCGCCAGCAGCTTGGAAGGGGGCTCAGGAGGAAACACCATATATTTT
j_gene: TRBJ1-3
len: 16
d_gene: TRBD1
abundance: many
v_gene: TRBV5-1

CDR3aa: CASSLLSHRADTQYF
CDR3nt: TGTGCCAGCAGTTTATTGTCTCATCGGGCAGATACGCAGTATTTT
j_gene: TRBJ2-3
len: 15
d_gene: NA
abundance: many
v_gene: TRBV27

CDR3aa: CSARDPGGRREKLFF
CDR3nt: TGCAGTGCTAGAGACCCCGGGGGACGACGGGAAAAACTGTTTTTT
j_gene: TRBJ1-4
len: 15
d_gene: NA
abundance: NA
v_gene: TRBV20-1

CDR3aa: CASTSGGINSPLHF
CDR3nt: TGTGCCAGCACCTCCGGAGGGATTAATTCACCCCTCCACTTT
j_gene: TRBJ1-6
len: 14
d_gene: NA
abundance: many
v_gene: TRBV28

CDR3aa: CASSPPGHLAYNEQFF
CDR3nt: TGTGCCAGCTCACCACCGGGACACCTCGCCTACAATGAGCAGTTCTTC
j_gene: TRBJ2-1
len: 16
d_gene: NA
abundance: few
v_gene: TRBV18

CDR3aa: CASSDPKQASPEAFF
CDR3nt: TGTGCCAGCAGTGATCCAAAACAGGCTAGCCCTGAAGCTTTCTTT
j_gene: TRBJ1-1
len: 15
d_gene: NA
abundance: NA
v_gene: TRBV6-1

CDR3aa: CASSDAHFGGELFF
CDR3nt: TGTGCCAGCAGTGATGCGCACTTTGGAGGGGAGCTGTTTTTT
j_gene: TRBJ2-2
len: 14
d_gene: NA
abundance: NA
v_gene: TRBV6-1

CDR3aa: CASSFRPGGVGETQYF
CDR3nt: TGTGCCAGCAGTTTCCGGCCCGGGGGGGTCGGGGAGACCCAGTACTTC
j_gene: TRBJ2-5
len: 16
d_gene: TRBD2
abundance: many
v_gene: TRBV3-1

CDR3aa: CASSSPGKLFF
CDR3nt: TGTGCCAGCAGCAGCCCCGGAAAACTGTTTTTT
j_gene: TRBJ1-4
len: 11
d_gene: NA
abundance: many
v_gene: TRBV6-6

CDR3aa: CASSPPVRTGANVLTF
CDR3nt: TGCGCCAGCAGCCCCCCTGTCAGAACTGGGGCCAACGTCCTGACTTTC
j_gene: TRBJ2-6
len: 16
d_gene: NA
abundance: many
v_gene: TRBV23-1

CDR3aa: CASSSRDRGTQYF
CDR3nt: TGTGCCAGCAGCAGCCGGGACAGGGGGACGCAGTATTTT
j_gene: TRBJ2-3
len: 13
d_gene: TRBD1
abundance: NA
v_gene: TRBV7-6

CDR3aa: CASRTDISGNTIYF
CDR3nt: TGCGCCAGCAGGACCGATATTTCTGGAAACACCATATATTTT
j_gene: TRBJ1-3
len: 14
d_gene: NA
abundance: many
v_gene: TRBV10-1

CDR3aa: CASSPRDLPYGYTF
CDR3nt: TGTGCCAGCAGTCCGCGGGACCTACCCTATGGCTACACCTTC
j_gene: TRBJ1-2
len: 14
d_gene: NA
abundance: NA
v_gene: TRBV6-2/TRBV6-3

CDR3aa: CSVDTDTQYF
CDR3nt: TGCAGCGTTGACACAGATACGCAGTATTTT
j_gene: TRBJ2-3
len: 10
d_gene: NA
abundance: medium-sized
v_gene: TRBV29-1

CDR3aa: CASSQEGQGAPETQYF
CDR3nt: TGTGCCAGCAGCCAGGAGGGACAGGGGGCGCCAGAGACCCAGTACTTC
j_gene: TRBJ2-5
len: 16
d_gene: TRBD1
abundance: many
v_gene: TRBV12-3/TRBV12-4

CDR3aa: CASSSNTQETQYF
CDR3nt: TGTGCCAGCAGTTCTAATACGCAAGAGACCCAGTACTTC
j_gene: TRBJ2-5
len: 13
d_gene: NA
abundance: few
v_gene: TRBV2

CDR3aa: CSARGYPDTQYF
CDR3nt: TGCAGTGCTAGGGGTTATCCAGATACGCAGTATTTT
j_gene: TRBJ2-3
len: 12
d_gene: NA
abundance: many
v_gene: TRBV20-1

CDR3aa: CASSSHGTQYF
CDR3nt: TGTGCCAGCAGCTCTCACGGTACCCAGTACTTC
j_gene: TRBJ2-5
len: 11
d_gene: NA
abundance: many
v_gene: TRBV3-1

CDR3aa: CASSSPVSGSLTDSYNEQFF
CDR3nt: TGTGCCAGCAGTTCCCCTGTTTCGGGTAGCTTGACTGACTCTTACAATGAGCAGTTCTTC
j_gene: TRBJ2-1
len: 20
d_gene: NA
abundance: many
v_gene: TRBV28

CDR3aa: CSASQGLNTEAFF
CDR3nt: TGCAGTGCTAGCCAGGGATTGAACACTGAAGCTTTCTTT
j_gene: TRBJ1-1
len: 13
d_gene: NA
abundance: medium-sized
v_gene: TRBV20-1

CDR3aa: CASSSPGPTNEKLFF
CDR3nt: TGTGCCAGCAGCTCGCCAGGGCCAACTAATGAAAAACTGTTTTTT
j_gene: TRBJ1-4
len: 15
d_gene: NA
abundance: many
v_gene: TRBV7-9

CDR3aa: CASSESRGSEQYF
CDR3nt: TGCGCCAGCAGTGAGTCGCGGGGGTCCGAGCAGTACTTC
j_gene: TRBJ2-7
len: 13
d_gene: TRBD2
abundance: few
v_gene: TRBV10-2

CDR3aa: CASSLGGGSRSNEKLFF
CDR3nt: TGTGCCAGCAGCTTAGGAGGGGGATCGAGATCTAATGAAAAACTGTTTTTT
j_gene: TRBJ1-4
len: 17
d_gene: NA
abundance: many
v_gene: TRBV7-8

CDR3aa: CASSLRQGGRTEAFF
CDR3nt: TGTGCCAGCAGTTTGCGGCAGGGGGGACGCACTGAAGCTTTCTTT
j_gene: TRBJ1-1
len: 15
d_gene: TRBD1
abundance: NA
v_gene: TRBV28

CDR3aa: CASSQVGDLRDTQYF
CDR3nt: TGTGCCAGCAGCCAGGTGGGGGACCTTCGGGATACGCAGTATTTT
j_gene: TRBJ2-3
len: 15
d_gene: NA
abundance: NA
v_gene: TRBV3-1

CDR3aa: CASSYSDNEQFF
CDR3nt: TGTGCCAGCAGTTACTCAGACAATGAGCAGTTCTTC
j_gene: TRBJ2-1
len: 12
d_gene: NA
abundance: many
v_gene: TRBV6-5

CDR3aa: CASSPRGTLNSPLHF
CDR3nt: TGTGCCAGCAGCCCCCGCGGGACACTGAATTCACCCCTCCACTTT
j_gene: TRBJ1-6
len: 15
d_gene: NA
abundance: few
v_gene: TRBV3-1

CDR3aa: CASSPPRTSSYNEQFF
CDR3nt: TGTGCCAGCAGCCCTCCACGGACGAGCTCCTACAATGAGCAGTTCTTC
j_gene: TRBJ2-1
len: 16
d_gene: NA
abundance: many
v_gene: TRBV11-1

CDR3aa: CASSSPGRLGSTDTQYF
CDR3nt: TGTGCCAGCAGTTCCCCCGGGAGACTCGGAAGCACAGATACGCAGTATTTT
j_gene: TRBJ2-3
len: 17
d_gene: NA
abundance: many
v_gene: TRBV6-2/TRBV6-3

CDR3aa: CASSWRTPRLDEQFF
CDR3nt: TGCGCCAGCAGCTGGAGGACGCCCCGGCTCGATGAGCAGTTCTTC
j_gene: TRBJ2-1
len: 15
d_gene: NA
abundance: few
v_gene: TRBV5-1

CDR3aa: CASSLGQSNYGYTF
CDR3nt: TGCGCCAGCAGCTTGGGGCAGAGTAACTATGGCTACACCTTC
j_gene: TRBJ1-2
len: 14
d_gene: NA
abundance: many
v_gene: TRBV5-1

CDR3aa: CASSLYSRAGVQETQYF
CDR3nt: TGTGCCAGCAGCTTGTACAGCCGAGCGGGAGTCCAAGAGACCCAGTACTTC
j_gene: TRBJ2-5
len: 17
d_gene: TRBD2
abundance: NA
v_gene: TRBV5-4

CDR3aa: CASTPPGVRNTEAFF
CDR3nt: TGTGCCAGCACCCCGCCGGGGGTACGGAACACTGAAGCTTTCTTT
j_gene: TRBJ1-1
len: 15
d_gene: NA
abundance: many
v_gene: TRBV11-2

CDR3aa: CASSSQGADTQYF
CDR3nt: TGTGCCAGCAGCTCGCAAGGGGCAGATACGCAGTATTTT
j_gene: TRBJ2-3
len: 13
d_gene: NA
abundance: many
v_gene: TRBV11-2

CDR3aa: CAISDLQGRRNTIYF
CDR3nt: TGTGCCATCAGCGATCTACAGGGCCGACGAAACACCATATATTTT
j_gene: TRBJ1-3
len: 15
d_gene: NA
abundance: NA
v_gene: TRBV10-3

CDR3aa: CASSQELAGTDTQYF
CDR3nt: TGCGCCAGCAGCCAAGAACTAGCGGGGACTGATACGCAGTATTTT
j_gene: TRBJ2-3
len: 15
d_gene: TRBD2
abundance: NA
v_gene: TRBV4-3

CDR3aa: CASSTGAHTGELFF
CDR3nt: TGTGCCAGCAGTACGGGGGCCCACACCGGGGAGCTGTTTTTT
j_gene: TRBJ2-2
len: 14
d_gene: NA
abundance: many
v_gene: TRBV6-5

CDR3aa: CASSPRRDFGGYTF
CDR3nt: TGCGCCAGCAGCCCCCGGCGGGATTTTGGTGGCTACACCTTC
j_gene: TRBJ1-2
len: 14
d_gene: NA
abundance: NA
v_gene: TRBV5-1

CDR3aa: CASRAPRLSYNEQFF
CDR3nt: TGTGCCAGCCGGGCTCCCCGGCTGTCCTACAATGAGCAGTTCTTC
j_gene: TRBJ2-1
len: 15
d_gene: NA
abundance: many
v_gene: TRBV6-6

CDR3aa: CASSLRPPDEQFF
CDR3nt: TGTGCCAGCAGCTTACGCCCTCCCGATGAGCAGTTCTTC
j_gene: TRBJ2-1
len: 13
d_gene: NA
abundance: few
v_gene: TRBV7-2

CDR3aa: CASSHILGRSSYNEQFF
CDR3nt: TGTGCCAGCAGCCACATCCTCGGACGGAGCTCCTACAATGAGCAGTTCTTC
j_gene: TRBJ2-1
len: 17
d_gene: NA
abundance: NA
v_gene: TRBV6-5